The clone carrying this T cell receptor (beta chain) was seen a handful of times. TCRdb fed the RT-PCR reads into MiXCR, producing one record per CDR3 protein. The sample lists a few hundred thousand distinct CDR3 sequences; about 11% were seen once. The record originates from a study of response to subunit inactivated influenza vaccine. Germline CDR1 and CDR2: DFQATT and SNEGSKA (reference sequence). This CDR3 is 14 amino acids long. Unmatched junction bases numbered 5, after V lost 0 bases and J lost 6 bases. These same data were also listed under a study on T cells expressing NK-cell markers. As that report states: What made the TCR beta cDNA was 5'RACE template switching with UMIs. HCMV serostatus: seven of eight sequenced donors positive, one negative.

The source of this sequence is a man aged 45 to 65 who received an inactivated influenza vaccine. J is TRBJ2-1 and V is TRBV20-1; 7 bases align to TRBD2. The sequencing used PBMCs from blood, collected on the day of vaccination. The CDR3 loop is CSARDLGGVNEQFF. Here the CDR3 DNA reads TGCAGTGCTAGAGATTTGGGGGGGGTCAATGAGCAGTTCTTC.